This TCR beta chain was sequenced during a study of CD8+CD57+ T cells in acquired aplastic anemia. It was genomic DNA that served as the template for profiling TCR beta VDJ and CDR3. TCRdb itself ran the reads through MiXCR, one entry per CDR3 protein. The sample lists 160,000 or so distinct CDR3 sequences, 45% to 55% occurring once. For sequencing, patients were chosen who had shown expansion of CD8+CD57+ cells by flow cytometry. Germline V gene data show CDR1 as KGHDR and CDR2 as SFDVKD. This CDR3 region has 17 residues. J gave up 5 bases and V 5 bases, and 10 bases lay outside the gene matches. This TCR came from a human donor with aplastic anemia. The sample taken for sequencing was sorted CD4+, CD8+, or CD8+CD57+ T cells (not recorded which) from PBMCs. The genes are TRBV24-1 and TRBJ2-1; 11 bases line up with TRBD2. The CDR3 sequence: CATSASGGLAGNNEQFF. The CDR3 region has the DNA TGTGCCACCAGTGCTAGCGGAGGACTAGCGGGTAACAATGAGCAGTTCTTC.